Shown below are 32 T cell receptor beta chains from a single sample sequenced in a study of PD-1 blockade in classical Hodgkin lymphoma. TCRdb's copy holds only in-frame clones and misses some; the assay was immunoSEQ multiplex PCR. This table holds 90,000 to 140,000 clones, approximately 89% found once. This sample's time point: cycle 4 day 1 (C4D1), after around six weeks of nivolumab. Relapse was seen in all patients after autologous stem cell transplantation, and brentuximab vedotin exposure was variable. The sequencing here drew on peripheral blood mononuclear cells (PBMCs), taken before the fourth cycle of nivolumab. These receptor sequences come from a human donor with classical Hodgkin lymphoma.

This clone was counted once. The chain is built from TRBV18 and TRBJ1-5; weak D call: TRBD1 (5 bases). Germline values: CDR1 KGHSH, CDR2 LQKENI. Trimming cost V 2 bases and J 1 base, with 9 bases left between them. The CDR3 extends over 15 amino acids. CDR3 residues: CASSPAGSSNQPQHF. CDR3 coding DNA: TGTGCCAGCTCACCAGCAGGGAGCAGCAATCAGCCCCAGCATTTT. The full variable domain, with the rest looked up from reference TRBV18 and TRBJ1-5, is NAGVMQNPRHLVRRRGQEARLRCSPMKGHSHVYWYRQLPEEGLKFMVYLQKENIIDESGMPKERFSAEFPKEGPSILRIQQVVRGDSAAYFCASSPAGSSNQPQHFGDGTRLSIL.

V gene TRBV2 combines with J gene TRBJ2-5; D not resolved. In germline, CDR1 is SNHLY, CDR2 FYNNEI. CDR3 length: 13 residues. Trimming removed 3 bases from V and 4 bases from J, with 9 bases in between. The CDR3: CASSDRTRETQYF. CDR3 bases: TGTGCCAGCAGTGATCGGACCCGAGAGACCCAGTACTTC.

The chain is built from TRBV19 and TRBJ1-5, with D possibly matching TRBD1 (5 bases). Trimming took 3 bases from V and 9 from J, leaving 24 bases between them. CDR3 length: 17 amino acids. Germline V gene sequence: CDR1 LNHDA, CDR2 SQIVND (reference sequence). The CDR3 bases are TGTGCCAGTAGTATTTCCCCGGGACGGATAACCCATGCGCCCCAGCATTTT. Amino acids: CASSISPGRITHAPQHF.

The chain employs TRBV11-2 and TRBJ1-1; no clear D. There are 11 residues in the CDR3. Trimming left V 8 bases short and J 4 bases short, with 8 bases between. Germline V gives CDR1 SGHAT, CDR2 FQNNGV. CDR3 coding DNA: TGTGCCAGCTCGAGGAGCACTGAAGCTTTCTTT. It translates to CASSRSTEAFF.

The CDR3 DNA reads TGCGCCAGCAGCCAAGATCTAAGGGGCACTAGCACTGAGCAGTTCTTC. Its translation is CASSQDLRGTSTEQFF. J is TRBJ2-1 and V is TRBV4-3, with D perhaps TRBD2 (6 bases). Germline assignment: CDR1 LGHNA and CDR2 YSLEER. The CDR3 is 16 amino acids. The V and J ends lost 0 bases and 9 bases respectively, with 18 bases between them.

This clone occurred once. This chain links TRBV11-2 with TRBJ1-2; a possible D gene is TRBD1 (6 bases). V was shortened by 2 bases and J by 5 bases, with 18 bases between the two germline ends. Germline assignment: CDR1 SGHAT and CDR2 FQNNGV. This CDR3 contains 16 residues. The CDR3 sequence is CASSLWGQKAEYGYTF. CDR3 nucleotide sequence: TGTGCCAGCAGCTTATGGGGGCAGAAGGCAGAGTATGGCTACACCTTC.

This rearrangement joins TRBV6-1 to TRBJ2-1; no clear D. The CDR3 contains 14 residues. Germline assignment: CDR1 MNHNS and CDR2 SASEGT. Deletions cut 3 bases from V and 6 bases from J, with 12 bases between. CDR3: CASSEKVRVNEQFF. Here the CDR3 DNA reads TGTGCCAGCAGTGAGAAGGTCCGTGTCAATGAGCAGTTCTTC.

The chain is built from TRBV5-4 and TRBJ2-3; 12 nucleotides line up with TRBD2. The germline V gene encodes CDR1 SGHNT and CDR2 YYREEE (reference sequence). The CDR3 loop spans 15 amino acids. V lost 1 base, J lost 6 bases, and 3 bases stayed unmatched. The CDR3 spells CASSLWLAGGDTQYF. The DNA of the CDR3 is TGTGCCAGCAGCTTGTGGCTAGCGGGAGGGGATACGCAGTATTTT.

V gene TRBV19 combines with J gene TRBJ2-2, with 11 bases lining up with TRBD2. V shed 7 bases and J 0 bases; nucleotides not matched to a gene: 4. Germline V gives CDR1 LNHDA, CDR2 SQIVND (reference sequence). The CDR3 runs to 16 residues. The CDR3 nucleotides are TGTGCCAGTACTCCTAGCGGGAGGACGAACACCGGGGAGCTGTTTTTT. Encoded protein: CASTPSGRTNTGELFF.

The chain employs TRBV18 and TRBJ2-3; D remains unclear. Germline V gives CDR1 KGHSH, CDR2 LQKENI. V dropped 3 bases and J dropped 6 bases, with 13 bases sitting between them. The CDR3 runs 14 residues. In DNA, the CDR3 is TGTGCCAGCTCACCCCAGGCAGGTCGGGATACGCAGTATTTT. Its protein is CASSPQAGRDTQYF. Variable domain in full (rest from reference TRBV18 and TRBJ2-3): NAGVMQNPRHLVRRRGQEARLRCSPMKGHSHVYWYRQLPEEGLKFMVYLQKENIIDESGMPKERFSAEFPKEGPSILRIQQVVRGDSAAYFCASSPQAGRDTQYFGPGTRLTVL.

This CDR3 is CSVAGTGDRNQPQHF. CDR3 sequence (DNA): TGCAGCGTGGCCGGGACAGGGGATAGAAATCAGCCCCAGCATTTT. The rearrangement links TRBV29-1 to TRBJ1-5, with 10 positions matching TRBD1. This CDR3 is built from 15 residues. Germline V lookup: CDR1 SQVTM, CDR2 ANQGSEA. V lost 6 bases, J lost 4 bases, and 9 bases stayed unmatched.

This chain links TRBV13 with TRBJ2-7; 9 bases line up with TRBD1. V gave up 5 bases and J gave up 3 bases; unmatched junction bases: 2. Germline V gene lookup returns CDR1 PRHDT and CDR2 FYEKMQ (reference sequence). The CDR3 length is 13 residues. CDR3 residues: CASSGTGSYEQYF. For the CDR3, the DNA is TGTGCCAGCAGCGGGACAGGGAGCTACGAGCAGTACTTC.

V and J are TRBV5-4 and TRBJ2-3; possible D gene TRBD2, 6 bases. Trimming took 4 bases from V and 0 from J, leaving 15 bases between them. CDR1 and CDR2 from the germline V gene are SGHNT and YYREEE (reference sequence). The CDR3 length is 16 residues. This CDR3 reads CASSGYSGTSTDTQYF. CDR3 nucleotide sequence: TGTGCCAGCAGCGGCTATAGCGGCACTAGCACAGATACGCAGTATTTT.

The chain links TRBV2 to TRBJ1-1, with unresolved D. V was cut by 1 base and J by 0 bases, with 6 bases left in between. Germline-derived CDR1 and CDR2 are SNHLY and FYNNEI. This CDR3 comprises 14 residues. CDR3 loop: CASSEVLMNTEAFF. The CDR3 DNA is TGTGCCAGCAGTGAAGTTCTCATGAACACTGAAGCTTTCTTT.

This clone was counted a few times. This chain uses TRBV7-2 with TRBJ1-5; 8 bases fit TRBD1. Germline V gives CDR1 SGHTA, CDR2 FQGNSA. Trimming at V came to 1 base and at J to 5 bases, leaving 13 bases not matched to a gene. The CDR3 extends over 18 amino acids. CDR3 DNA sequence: TGTGCCAGCAGCTTAGATTTTGGCGGGCAGGGGGCAGATCAGCCCCAGCATTTT. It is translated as CASSLDFGGQGADQPQHF.

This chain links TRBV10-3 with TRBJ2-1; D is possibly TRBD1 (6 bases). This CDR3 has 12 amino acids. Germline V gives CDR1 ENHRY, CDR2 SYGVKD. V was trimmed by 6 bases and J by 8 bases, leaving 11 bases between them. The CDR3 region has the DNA TGTGCCATCAGACAGGGTTCCGATGAGCAGTTCTTC. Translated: CAIRQGSDEQFF.

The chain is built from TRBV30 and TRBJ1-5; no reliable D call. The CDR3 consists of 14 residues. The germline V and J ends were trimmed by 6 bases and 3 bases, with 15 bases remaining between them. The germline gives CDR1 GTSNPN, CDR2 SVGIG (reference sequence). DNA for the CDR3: TGTGCCTGTAGTTTAGGACCGATCAATCAGCCCCAGCATTTT. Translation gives CACSLGPINQPQHF.

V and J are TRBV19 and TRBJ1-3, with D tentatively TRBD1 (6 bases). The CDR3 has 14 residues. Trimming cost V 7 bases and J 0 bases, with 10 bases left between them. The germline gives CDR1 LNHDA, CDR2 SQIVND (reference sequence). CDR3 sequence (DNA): TGTGCCAGTAAGGAGGGACACTCTGGAAACACCATATATTTT. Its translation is CASKEGHSGNTIYF.

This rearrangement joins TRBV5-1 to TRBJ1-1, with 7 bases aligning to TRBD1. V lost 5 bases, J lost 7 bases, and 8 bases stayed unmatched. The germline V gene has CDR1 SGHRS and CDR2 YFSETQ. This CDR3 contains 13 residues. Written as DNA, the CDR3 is TGCGCCAGCAGTTTTGGACAGGACCTTGAAGCTTTCTTT. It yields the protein CASSFGQDLEAFF.

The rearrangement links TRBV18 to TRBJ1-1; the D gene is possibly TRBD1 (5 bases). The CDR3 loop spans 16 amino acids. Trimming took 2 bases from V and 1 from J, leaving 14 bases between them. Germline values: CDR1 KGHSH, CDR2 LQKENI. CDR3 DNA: TGTGCCAGCTCACCATTTATGACAGAAAGGAACACTGAAGCTTTCTTT. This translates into CASSPFMTERNTEAFF.

In DNA form, the CDR3 reads TGTGCCAGCAGTTCCACTCCGGGACAGGGGGGAGAGACCCAGTACTTC. Encoded protein: CASSSTPGQGGETQYF. V is TRBV6-5 and J is TRBJ2-5; TRBD1 agrees at 11 bases. The V gene end was trimmed by 4 bases and the J gene end by 4 bases; junction bases not matched to a gene: 8. Germline CDR1 and CDR2: MNHEY and SVGAGI. The CDR3 sequence is 16 residues long.

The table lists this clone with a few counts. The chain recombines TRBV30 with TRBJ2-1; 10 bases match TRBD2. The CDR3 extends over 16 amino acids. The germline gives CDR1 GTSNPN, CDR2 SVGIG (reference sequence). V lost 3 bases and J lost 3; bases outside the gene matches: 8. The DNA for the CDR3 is TGTGCCTGGAGAGGCCGAGGACTAGCGGACTACAATGAGCAGTTCTTC. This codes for CAWRGRGLADYNEQFF.

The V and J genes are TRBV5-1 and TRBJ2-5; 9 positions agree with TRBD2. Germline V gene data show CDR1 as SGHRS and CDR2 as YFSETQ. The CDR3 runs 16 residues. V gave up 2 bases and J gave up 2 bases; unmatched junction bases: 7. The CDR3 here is CASSFGAGGKQETQYF. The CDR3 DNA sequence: TGCGCCAGCAGCTTTGGGGCGGGAGGGAAACAAGAGACCCAGTACTTC.

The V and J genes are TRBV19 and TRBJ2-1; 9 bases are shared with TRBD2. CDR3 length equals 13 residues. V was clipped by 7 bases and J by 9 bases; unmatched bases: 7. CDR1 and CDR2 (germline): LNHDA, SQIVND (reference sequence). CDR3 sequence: CASKPAGGVEQFF. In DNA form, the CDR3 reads TGTGCCAGTAAACCAGCGGGAGGTGTTGAGCAGTTCTTC.

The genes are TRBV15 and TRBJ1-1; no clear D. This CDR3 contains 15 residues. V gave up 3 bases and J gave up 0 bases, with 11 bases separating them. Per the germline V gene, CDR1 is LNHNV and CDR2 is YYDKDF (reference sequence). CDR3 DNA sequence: TGTGCCACCAGCAGTGATGGGTACATGAACACTGAAGCTTTCTTT. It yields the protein CATSSDGYMNTEAFF.

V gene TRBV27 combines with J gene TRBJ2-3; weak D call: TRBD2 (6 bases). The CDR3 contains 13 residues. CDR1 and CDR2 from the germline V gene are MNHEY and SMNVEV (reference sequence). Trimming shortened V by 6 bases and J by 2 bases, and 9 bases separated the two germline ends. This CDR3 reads CASRTRNTDTQYF. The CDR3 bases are TGTGCCAGCAGGACTAGGAACACAGATACGCAGTATTTT.

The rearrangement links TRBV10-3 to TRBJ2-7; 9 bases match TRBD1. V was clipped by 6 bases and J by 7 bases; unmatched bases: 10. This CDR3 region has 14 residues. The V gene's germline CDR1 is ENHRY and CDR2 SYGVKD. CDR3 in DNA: TGTGCCATCAGCGGACAGGGGACCCCGGGGGAGCAGTACTTC. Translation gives CAISGQGTPGEQYF.

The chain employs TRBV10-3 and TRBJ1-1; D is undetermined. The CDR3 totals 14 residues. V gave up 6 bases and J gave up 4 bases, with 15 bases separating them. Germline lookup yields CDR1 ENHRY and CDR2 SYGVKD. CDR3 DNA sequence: TGTGCCATCAGCCCTGACACGGTCGGCACTGAAGCTTTCTTT. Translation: CAISPDTVGTEAFF.

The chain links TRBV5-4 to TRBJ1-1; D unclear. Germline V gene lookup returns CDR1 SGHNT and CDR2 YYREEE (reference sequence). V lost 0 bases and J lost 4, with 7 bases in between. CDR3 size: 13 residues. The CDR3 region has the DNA TGTGCCAGCAGCTTGGGGATGGGCACTGAAGCTTTCTTT. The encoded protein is CASSLGMGTEAFF.

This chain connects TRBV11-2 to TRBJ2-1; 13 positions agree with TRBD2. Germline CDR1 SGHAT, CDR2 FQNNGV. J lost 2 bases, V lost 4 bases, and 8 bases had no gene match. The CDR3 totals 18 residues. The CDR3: CASSSGLAGDKAYNEQFF. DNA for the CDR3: TGTGCCAGCAGCTCAGGACTAGCGGGAGATAAGGCCTACAATGAGCAGTTCTTC.

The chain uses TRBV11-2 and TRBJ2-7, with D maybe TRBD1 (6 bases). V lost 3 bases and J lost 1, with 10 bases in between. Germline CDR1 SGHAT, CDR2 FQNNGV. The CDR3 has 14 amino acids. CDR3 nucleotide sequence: TGTGCCAGCAGCTTTCAGGGGCGATCCTACGAGCAGTACTTC. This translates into CASSFQGRSYEQYF.

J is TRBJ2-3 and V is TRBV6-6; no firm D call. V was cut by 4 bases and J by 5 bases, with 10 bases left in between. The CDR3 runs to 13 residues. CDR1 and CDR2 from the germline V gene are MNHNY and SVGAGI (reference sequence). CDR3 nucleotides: TGTGCCAGCAGTTCTATTGTTTTAGATACGCAGTATTTT. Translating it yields CASSSIVLDTQYF.